The sequence of this T cell receptor beta chain was determined in a study of regulatory T cells in long-lasting Graves disease. Arm-PCR of CDR3 regions with iRepertoire HTBI primers generated TCR beta libraries. TCRdb ran MiXCR on the multiplex PCR reads and lists one entry per CDR3 protein. The sample yields 400,000 to 500,000 distinct CDR3 sequences, about a fifth seen once. The V and J ends lost 3 bases and 3 bases, in that order; junction bases with no gene match: 3. This CDR3 region has 14 residues. The germline V gene has CDR1 SGHAT and CDR2 FQNNGV. This clonotype occurred many times. Its antigen is not identified. Study outcomes and limitations: Rather than thyroid tissue, only peripheral blood underwent study.

The time point is: persistent/refractory GD, antithyroid drugs over 5 years with positive TRAb. Construction of the TCR library relied on RNA isolated from PBMCs. The sample consisted of peripheral blood mononuclear cells (PBMCs), taken when the disease was refractory, from a patient treated with antithyroid drugs. The origin of this receptor is a female donor with Graves disease. The V call is TRBV11-2, the J call TRBJ2-5; 8 positions agree with TRBD2. The CDR3 spells CASSLTSAEETQYF. CDR3 DNA sequence: TGTGCCAGCAGCTTGACTAGCGCGGAAGAGACCCAGTACTTC.